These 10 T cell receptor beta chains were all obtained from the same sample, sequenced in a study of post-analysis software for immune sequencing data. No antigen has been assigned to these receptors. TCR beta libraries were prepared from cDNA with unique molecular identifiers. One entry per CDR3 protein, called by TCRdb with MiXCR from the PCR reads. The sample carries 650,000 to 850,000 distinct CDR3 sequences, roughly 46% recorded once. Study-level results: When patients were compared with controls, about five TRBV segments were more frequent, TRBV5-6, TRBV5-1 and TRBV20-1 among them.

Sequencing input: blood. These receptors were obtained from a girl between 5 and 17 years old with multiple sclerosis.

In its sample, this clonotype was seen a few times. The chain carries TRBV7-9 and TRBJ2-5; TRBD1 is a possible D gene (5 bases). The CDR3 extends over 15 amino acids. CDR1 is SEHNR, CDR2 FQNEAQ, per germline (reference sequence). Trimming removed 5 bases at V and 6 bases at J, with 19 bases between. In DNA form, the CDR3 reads TGTGCCAGCAGCCACTCACAGGACCCACCGCAGACCCAGTACTTC. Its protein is CASSHSQDPPQTQYF.

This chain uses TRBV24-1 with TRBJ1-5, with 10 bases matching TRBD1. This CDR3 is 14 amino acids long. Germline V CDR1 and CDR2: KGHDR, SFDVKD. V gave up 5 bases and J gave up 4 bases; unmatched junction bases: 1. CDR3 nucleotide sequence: TGTGCCACCAGTGGGGGACAGGGGAATCAGCCCCAGCATTTT. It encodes CATSGGQGNQPQHF.

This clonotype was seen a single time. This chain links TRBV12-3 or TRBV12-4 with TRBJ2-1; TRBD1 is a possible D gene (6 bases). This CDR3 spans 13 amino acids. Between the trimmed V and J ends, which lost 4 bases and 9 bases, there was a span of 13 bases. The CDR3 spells CASSWGPDREQFF. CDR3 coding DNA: TGTGCCAGCAGTTGGGGGCCTGACCGTGAGCAGTTCTTC.

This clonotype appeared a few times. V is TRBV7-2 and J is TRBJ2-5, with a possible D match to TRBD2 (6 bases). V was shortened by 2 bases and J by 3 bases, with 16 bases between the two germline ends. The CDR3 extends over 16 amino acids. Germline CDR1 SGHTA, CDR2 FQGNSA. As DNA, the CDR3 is TGTGCCAGCAGCTTACGAGATAGCGGCTTAGAAGAGACCCAGTACTTC. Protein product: CASSLRDSGLEETQYF.

CDR3 coding DNA: TGTGCCAGCAGCTTACCCGAACAGGCAGATACGCAGTATTTT. Translating it yields CASSLPEQADTQYF. This chain connects TRBV7-2 to TRBJ2-3; the D gene is possibly TRBD1 (5 bases). Germline-derived CDR1 and CDR2 are SGHTA and FQGNSA. Trimming removed 2 bases from V and 4 bases from J, with 10 bases in between. The CDR3 extends over 14 amino acids.

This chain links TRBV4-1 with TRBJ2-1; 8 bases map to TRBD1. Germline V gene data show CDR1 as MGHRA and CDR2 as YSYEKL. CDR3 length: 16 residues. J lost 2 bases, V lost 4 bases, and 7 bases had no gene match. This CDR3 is CASSLTGVPTYNEQFF. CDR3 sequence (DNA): TGCGCCAGCAGCCTGACAGGGGTACCCACCTACAATGAGCAGTTCTTC.

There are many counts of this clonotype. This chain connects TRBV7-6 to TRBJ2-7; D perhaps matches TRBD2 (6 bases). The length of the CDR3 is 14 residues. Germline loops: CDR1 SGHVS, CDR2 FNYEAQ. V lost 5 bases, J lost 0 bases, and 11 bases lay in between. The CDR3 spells CASSPRESSYEQYF. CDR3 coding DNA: TGTGCCAGCAGCCCCCGGGAGAGCTCCTACGAGCAGTACTTC.

Here the CDR3 reads CASSFGRDEQYF. The DNA of the CDR3 is TGTGCCAGCAGCTTCGGGAGGGACGAGCAGTACTTC. V usage is TRBV7-3 and J usage is TRBJ2-5, with 8 bases fitting TRBD2. The last part of the DNA fits TRBJ2-7 better; the J call may be wrong. Germline loops: CDR1 SGHTA, CDR2 FQGTGA. The CDR3 is 12 amino acids.

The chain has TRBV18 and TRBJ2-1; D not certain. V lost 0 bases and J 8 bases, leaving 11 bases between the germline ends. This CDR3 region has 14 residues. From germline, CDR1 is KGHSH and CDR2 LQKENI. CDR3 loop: CASSPPSPGDEQFF. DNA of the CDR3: TGTGCCAGCTCACCACCATCGCCCGGCGATGAGCAGTTCTTC. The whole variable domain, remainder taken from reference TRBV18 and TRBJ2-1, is NAGVMQNPRHLVRRRGQEARLRCSPMKGHSHVYWYRQLPEEGLKFMVYLQKENIIDESGMPKERFSAEFPKEGPSILRIQQVVRGDSAAYFCASSPPSPGDEQFFGPGTRLTVL.

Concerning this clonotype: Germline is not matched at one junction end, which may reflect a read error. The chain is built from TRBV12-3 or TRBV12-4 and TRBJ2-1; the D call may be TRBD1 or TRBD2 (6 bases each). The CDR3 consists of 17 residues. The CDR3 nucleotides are TGTGCCGGCAGTTTAGGTCTCGCTAGCGCCCCACAGGGTGAGCAGTTCTTC. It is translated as CAGSLGLASAPQGEQFF.